Listed below are T cell receptor beta chains from one sample, sequenced in a study of cytomegalovirus exposure and HLA in healthy donors. Clones were sequenced by immunoSEQ multiplex PCR, and TCRdb holds only the in-frame ones, with some missing. This table holds about 200,000 clones. The sequenced sample was PBMCs. These receptors came from a man aged 25 to 45 in good health and CMV-seronegative. Both conserved end residues are trimmed from each CDR3. Fields, in order: J gene, CDR3 length, V gene, CDR3 protein.

>TRBJ1-2|12|TRBV25-1
ASSGVWGDYGYT
>TRBJ1-4|12|TRBV27
ASSYRTLNEKLF
>TRBJ1-1|12|TRBV10-3
AISVQGGETEAF
>TRBJ2-7|9|TRBV11-3
ASSLGGQQY
>TRBJ1-6|14|TRBV19
ASSIGTRGANSPLH
>TRBJ1-4|12|TRBV28
ASSPTGVWEKLF
>TRBJ2-3|12|TRBV5-1
ASGRGGRADTQY
>TRBJ2-3|14|TRBV10-1
ARPGLAGGSTDTQY
>TRBJ1-2|13|TRBV5-1
ASSFRTGASYGYT
>TRBJ2-1|14|TRBV11-2
ASRHTGTSSYNEQF
>TRBJ2-1|14|TRBV19
ASSIDVGQGSNEQF
>TRBJ1-5|13|TRBV19
ASSQDGGSNQPQH
>TRBJ2-5|13|TRBV5-1
ASSLSSGVGETQY
>TRBJ2-7|12|TRBV27
ASSWTIGGYEQY
>TRBJ2-1|12|TRBV30
AWSGGLANLEQF
>TRBJ1-1|13|TRBV10-3
AISAAGAMNTEAF
>TRBJ2-7|11|TRBV5-4
ATGSDTSREQY
>TRBJ1-2|12|TRBV6-5
ASSSGGQSYGYT
>TRBJ1-3|14|TRBV19
ASSPSRDSSGNTIY
>TRBJ2-3|12|TRBV7-6
ASSYSGVSHTQY
>TRBJ2-3|13|TRBV7-2
ASSPRRSSTDTQY
>TRBJ1-3|15|TRBV4-3
ASSLTTGRNSGNTIY
>TRBJ1-1|11|TRBV7-9
ASSFNVNTEAF
>TRBJ2-7|12|TRBV15
ATSRGPNSYEQY
>TRBJ2-7|11|TRBV7-8
ASSLGGGDEQY
>TRBJ1-1|14|TRBV4-1
ASSQDGVTANTEAF
>TRBJ1-2|12|TRBV7-2
ASSLQTASYGYT
>TRBJ1-3|10|TRBV6-5
ASSSNRDTIY
>TRBJ2-7|10|TRBV5-1
ASGRDSYEQY
>TRBJ2-3|14|TRBV30
AWTPKLGLSADTQY
>TRBJ2-3|15|TRBV6-4
ARTTGTGLFRGDTQY
>TRBJ1-2|12|TRBV27
ASSPTGWNGGYT
>TRBJ1-2|13|TRBV6-5
ASRTPGTGDYGYT
>TRBJ2-7|12|TRBV5-5
ASSFRGYSYEQY
>TRBJ1-6|11|TRBV2
ASGTGENSPLH
>TRBJ2-5|12|TRBV5-1
ASSLAAGRETQY
>TRBJ2-1|10|TRBV7-9
ASSSNLLSRF
>TRBJ2-5|12|TRBV10-1
ASSALGGTETQY
>TRBJ2-1|11|TRBV6-5
ASRRDYYNEQF
>TRBJ1-5|12|TRBV9
ASSKGGSNQPQH
>TRBJ2-1|12|TRBV5-6
ASSLNGRWNEQF
>TRBJ2-2|13|TRBV10-1
ASSVTAGNTGELF